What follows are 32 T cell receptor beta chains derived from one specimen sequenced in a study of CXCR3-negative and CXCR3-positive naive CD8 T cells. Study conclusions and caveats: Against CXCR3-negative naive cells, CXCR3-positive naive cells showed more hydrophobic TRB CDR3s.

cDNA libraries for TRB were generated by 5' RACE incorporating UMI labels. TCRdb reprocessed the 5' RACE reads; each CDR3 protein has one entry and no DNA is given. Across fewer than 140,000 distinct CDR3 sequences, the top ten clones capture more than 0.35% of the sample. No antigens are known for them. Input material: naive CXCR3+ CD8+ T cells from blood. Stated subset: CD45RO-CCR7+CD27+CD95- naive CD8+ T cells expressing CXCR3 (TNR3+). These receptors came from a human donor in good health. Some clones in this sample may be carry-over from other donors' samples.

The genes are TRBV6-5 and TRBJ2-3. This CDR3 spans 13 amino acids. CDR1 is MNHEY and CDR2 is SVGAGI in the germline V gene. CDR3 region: CASSYPSTDTQYF.

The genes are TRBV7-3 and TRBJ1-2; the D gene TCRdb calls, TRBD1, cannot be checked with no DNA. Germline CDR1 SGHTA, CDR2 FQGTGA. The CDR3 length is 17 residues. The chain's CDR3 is CASSLYPTSGGDYGYTF.

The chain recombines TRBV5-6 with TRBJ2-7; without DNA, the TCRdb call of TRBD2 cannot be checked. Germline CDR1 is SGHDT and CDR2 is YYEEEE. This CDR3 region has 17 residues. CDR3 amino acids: CASSWGPEGQISYEQYF.

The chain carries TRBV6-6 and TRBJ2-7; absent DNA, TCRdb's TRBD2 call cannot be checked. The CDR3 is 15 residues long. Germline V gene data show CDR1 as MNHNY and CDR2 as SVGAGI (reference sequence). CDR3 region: CASRDTLVSSYEQYF.

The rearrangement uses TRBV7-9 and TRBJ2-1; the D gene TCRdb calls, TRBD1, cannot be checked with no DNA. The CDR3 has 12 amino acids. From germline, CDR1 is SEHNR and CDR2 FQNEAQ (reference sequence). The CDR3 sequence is CASSLRGDEQFF. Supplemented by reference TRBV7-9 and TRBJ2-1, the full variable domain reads DTGVSQNPRHKITKRGQNVTFRCDPISEHNRLYWYRQTLGQGPEFLTYFQNEAQLEKSRLLSDRFSAERPKGSFSTLEIQRTEQGDSAMYLCASSLRGDEQFFGPGTRLTVL.

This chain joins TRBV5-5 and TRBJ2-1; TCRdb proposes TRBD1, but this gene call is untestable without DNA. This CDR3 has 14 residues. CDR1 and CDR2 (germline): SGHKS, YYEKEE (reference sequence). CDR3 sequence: CASSLWGLGNEQFF.

CDR3 in amino acids: CASSPAGTEAFF. The genes are TRBV14 and TRBJ1-1. CDR3 length: 12 residues. Per germline, CDR1 SGHDN and CDR2 FVKESK.

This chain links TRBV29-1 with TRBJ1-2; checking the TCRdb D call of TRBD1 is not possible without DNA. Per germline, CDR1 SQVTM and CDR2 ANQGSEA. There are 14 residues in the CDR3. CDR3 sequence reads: CSVVPATLEYGYTF.

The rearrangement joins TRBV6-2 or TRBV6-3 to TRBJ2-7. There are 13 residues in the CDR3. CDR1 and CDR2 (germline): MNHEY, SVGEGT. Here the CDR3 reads CASSQLLLYEQYF.

CDR3: CASSPAGLAENTGELFF. This sequence joins TRBV28 and TRBJ2-2; TCRdb's D call of TRBD2 is untestable without DNA. The CDR3 is 17 amino acids. Per the germline V gene, CDR1 is MDHEN and CDR2 is SYDVKM. The whole variable domain, remainder taken from reference TRBV28 and TRBJ2-2, is DVKVTQSSRYLVKRTGEKVFLECVQDMDHENMFWYRQDPGLGLRLIYFSYDVKMKEKGDIPEGYSVSREKKERFSLILESASTNQTSMYLCASSPAGLAENTGELFFGEGSRLTVL.

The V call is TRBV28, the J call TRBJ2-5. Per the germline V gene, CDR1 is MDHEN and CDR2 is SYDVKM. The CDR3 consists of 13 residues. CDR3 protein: CASSFPDAETQYF.

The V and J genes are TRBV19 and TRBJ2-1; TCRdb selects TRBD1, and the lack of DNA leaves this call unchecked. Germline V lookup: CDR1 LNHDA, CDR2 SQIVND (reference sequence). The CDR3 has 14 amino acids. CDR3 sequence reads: CASSIGGQFNEQFF.

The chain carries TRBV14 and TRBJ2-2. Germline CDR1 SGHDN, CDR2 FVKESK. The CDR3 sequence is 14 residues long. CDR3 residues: CASSLTANTGELFF. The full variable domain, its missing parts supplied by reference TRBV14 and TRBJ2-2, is EAGVTQFPSHSVIEKGQTVTLRCDPISGHDNLYWYRRVMGKEIKFLLHFVKESKQDESGMPNNRFLAERTGGTYSTLKVQPAELEDSGVYFCASSLTANTGELFFGEGSRLTVL.

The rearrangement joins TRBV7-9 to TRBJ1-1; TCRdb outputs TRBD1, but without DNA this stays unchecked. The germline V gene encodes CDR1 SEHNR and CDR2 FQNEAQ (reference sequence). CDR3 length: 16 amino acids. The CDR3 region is CASSLLLAGKNTEAFF. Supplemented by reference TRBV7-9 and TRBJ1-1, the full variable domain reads DTGVSQNPRHKITKRGQNVTFRCDPISEHNRLYWYRQTLGQGPEFLTYFQNEAQLEKSRLLSDRFSAERPKGSFSTLEIQRTEQGDSAMYLCASSLLLAGKNTEAFFGQGTRLTVV.

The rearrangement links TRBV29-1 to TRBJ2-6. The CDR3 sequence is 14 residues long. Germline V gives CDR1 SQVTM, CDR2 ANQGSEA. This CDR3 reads CSVEDESGANVLTF. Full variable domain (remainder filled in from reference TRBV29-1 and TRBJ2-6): SAVISQKPSRDICQRGTSLTIQCQVDSQVTMMFWYRQQPGQSLTLIATANQGSEATYESGFVIDKFPISRPNLTFSTLTVSNMSPEDSSIYLCSVEDESGANVLTFGAGSRLTVL.

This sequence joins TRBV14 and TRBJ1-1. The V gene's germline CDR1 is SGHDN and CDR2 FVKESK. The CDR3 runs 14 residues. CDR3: CASSQEVGIPEAFF.

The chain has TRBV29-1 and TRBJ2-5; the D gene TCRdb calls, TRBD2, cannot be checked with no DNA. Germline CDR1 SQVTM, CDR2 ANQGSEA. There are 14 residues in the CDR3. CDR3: CSSDGPTWGETQYF. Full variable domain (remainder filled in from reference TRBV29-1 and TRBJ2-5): SAVISQKPSRDICQRGTSLTIQCQVDSQVTMMFWYRQQPGQSLTLIATANQGSEATYESGFVIDKFPISRPNLTFSTLTVSNMSPEDSSIYLCSSDGPTWGETQYFGPGTRLLVL.

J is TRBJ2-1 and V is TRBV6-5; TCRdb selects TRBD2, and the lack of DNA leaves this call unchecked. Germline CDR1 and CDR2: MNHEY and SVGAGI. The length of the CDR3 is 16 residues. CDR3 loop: CASSYSVAGGWDEQFF.

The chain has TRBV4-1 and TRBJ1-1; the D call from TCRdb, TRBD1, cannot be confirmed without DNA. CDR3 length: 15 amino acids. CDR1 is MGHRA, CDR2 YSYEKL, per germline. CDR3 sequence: CASSQEQGIGDEAFF.

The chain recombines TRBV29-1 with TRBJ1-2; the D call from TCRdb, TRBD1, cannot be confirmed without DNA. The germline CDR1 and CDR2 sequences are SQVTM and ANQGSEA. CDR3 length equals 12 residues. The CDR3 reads CSAVGPTGGYTF.

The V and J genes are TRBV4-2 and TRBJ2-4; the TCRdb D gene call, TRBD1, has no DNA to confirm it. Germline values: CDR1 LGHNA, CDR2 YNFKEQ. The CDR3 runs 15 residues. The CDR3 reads CASSLRGESKNIQYF.

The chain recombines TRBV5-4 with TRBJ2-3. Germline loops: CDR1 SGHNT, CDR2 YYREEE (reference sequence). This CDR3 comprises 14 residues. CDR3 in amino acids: CASSTSVGTDTQYF.

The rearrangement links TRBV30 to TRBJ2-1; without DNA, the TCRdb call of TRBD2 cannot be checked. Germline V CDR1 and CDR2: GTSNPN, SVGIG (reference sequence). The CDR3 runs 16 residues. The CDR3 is CAWSVLGLAGETEQFF.

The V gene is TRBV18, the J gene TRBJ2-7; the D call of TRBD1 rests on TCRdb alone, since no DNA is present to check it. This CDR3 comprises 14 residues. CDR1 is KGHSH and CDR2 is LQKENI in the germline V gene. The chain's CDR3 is CASSGWDSSYEQYF.

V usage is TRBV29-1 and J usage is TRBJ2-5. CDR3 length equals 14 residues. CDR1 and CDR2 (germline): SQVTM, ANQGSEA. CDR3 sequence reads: CSVFEPQYQETQYF.

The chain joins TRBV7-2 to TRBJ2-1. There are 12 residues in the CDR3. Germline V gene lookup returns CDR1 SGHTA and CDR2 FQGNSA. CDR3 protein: CASSPSWWEQFF. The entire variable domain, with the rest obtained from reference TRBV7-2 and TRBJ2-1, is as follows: GAGVSQSPSNKVTEKGKDVELRCDPISGHTALYWYRQSLGQGLEFLIYFQGNSAPDKSGLPSDRFSAERTGGSVSTLTIQRTQQEDSAVYLCASSPSWWEQFFGPGTRLTVL.

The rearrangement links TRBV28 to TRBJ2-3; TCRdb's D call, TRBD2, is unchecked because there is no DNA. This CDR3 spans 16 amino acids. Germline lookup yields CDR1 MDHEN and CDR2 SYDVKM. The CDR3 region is CASSLVYGGGTDTQYF.

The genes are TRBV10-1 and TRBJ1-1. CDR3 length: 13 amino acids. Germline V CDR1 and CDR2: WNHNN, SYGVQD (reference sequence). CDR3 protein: CASSSARNTKAFF.

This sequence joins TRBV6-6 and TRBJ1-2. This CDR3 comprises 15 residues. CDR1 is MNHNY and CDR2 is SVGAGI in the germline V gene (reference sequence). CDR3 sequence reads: CASSYSTDSGYGYTF.

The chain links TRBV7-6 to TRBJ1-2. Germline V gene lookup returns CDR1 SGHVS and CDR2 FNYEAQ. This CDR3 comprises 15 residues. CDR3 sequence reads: CASSLEPGINYGYTF.

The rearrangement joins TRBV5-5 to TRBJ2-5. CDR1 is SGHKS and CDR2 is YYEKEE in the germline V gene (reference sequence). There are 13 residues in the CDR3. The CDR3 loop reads CASSSLSRETQYF.

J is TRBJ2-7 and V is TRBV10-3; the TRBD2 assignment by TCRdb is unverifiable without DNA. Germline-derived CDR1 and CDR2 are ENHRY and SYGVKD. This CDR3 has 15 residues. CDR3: CAISEGRPSSYEQYF.